This T cell receptor beta chain originates from a study of technical replicates of blood from several donors. Profiling relied on immunoSEQ multiplex PCR, and the TCRdb table lists in-frame clones only, not all of them. The sample has 50,000 or so clones; more than 85% are singletons. The germline CDR1 and CDR2 sequences are LGHNA and YNFKEQ. The CDR3 totals 14 residues. Trimming took 5 bases from V and 6 from J; bases not matched to a gene: 8. J is TRBJ2-7 and V is TRBV4-2, with 9 bases identical to TRBD1. This clonotype was sampled from a human donor in good health. Some clones in this sample may be carry-over from other donors' samples. What was sequenced was PBMCs. CDR3 bases: TGTGCCAGCAGCAAGCGGACAGGGGAGGGCGAGCAGTACTTC. It codes for CASSKRTGEGEQYF.